This T cell receptor (beta chain) was recorded in a study of shared T cell receptors in the human thymus. Clones were read by immunoSEQ multiplex PCR, and TCRdb kept only the in-frame ones, dropping some. Among under 700,000 clones listed, 75% to 80% were seen once. CDR1 SGHVS and CDR2 FQNEAQ come from the germline V gene. V lost 5 bases to trimming and J lost 6 bases; unmatched junction nucleotides: 12. This CDR3 is built from 16 residues. The same sample was also studied in work on human thymus T cells. From that report: Infants served as donors; they were healthy and Finnish and were having corrective surgery for congenital heart defects. The study used thymus tissue resected during corrective heart surgery. Gene usage for V and J segments appeared biased in thymic and blood repertoires.

Sequencing input: thymocytes. This sequence originates from a boy under two years old with a congenital heart defect. This rearrangement joins TRBV7-8 to TRBJ2-1, with 8 bases aligning to TRBD2. The CDR3 region has the DNA TGTGCCAGCAGCCCTCAGCGGGAGCATCGGAGCAATGAGCAGTTCTTC. This translates into CASSPQREHRSNEQFF.